The 26 T cell receptor beta chains listed next were all sequenced from one sample in a study of OX40 agonist ivuxolimab in advanced cancers. Repertoires were generated with immunoSEQ multiplex PCR, while TCRdb's copy carries only in-frame clones and drops some. In the table there are 97,000 or so clones, nearly 90% of which are singletons. The source material was CD4+ or CD8+ T cells sorted from blood, sampled in a trial of the OX40 agonist ivuxolimab. The receptor set was obtained from an adult with an advanced solid tumor such as melanoma, head and neck, liver or kidney cancer.

This clone showed up just a few times. The chain combines TRBV19 with TRBJ2-1; TRBD2 might be the D (6 bases). Germline V gene lookup returns CDR1 LNHDA and CDR2 SQIVND (reference sequence). The CDR3 is 14 residues long. Between the trimmed V and J ends, which lost 5 bases and 7 bases, there was a span of 15 bases. The CDR3 DNA is TGTGCCAGTAGTTCCAAACTTGGACTAAATGAGCAGTTCTTC. This translates into CASSSKLGLNEQFF.

This clone was seen just once. V gene TRBV5-1 combines with J gene TRBJ1-2; D is unresolved. V gave up 0 bases and J gave up 8 bases, with 8 bases separating them. Germline CDR1 reads SGHRS; CDR2 reads YFSETQ. The CDR3 extends over 12 amino acids. CDR3 DNA sequence: TGCGCCAGCAGCTTGGACCCGGGGGGCTACACCTTC. Its protein product is CASSLDPGGYTF.

The chain combines TRBV7-2 with TRBJ2-1, with TRBD1 matching 7 bases. V lost 5 bases, J lost 10 bases, and 5 bases stayed unmatched. The CDR3 contains 12 residues. The V gene's germline CDR1 is SGHTA and CDR2 FQGNSA. DNA of the CDR3: TGTGCCAGCAGCACAAGACAGGGAGAGCAGTTCTTC. Protein sequence: CASSTRQGEQFF. The whole variable domain, remainder taken from reference TRBV7-2 and TRBJ2-1, is GAGVSQSPSNKVTEKGKDVELRCDPISGHTALYWYRQSLGQGLEFLIYFQGNSAPDKSGLPSDRFSAERTGGSVSTLTIQRTQQEDSAVYLCASSTRQGEQFFGPGTRLTVL.

This chain uses TRBV2 with TRBJ2-1, with D unresolved. Germline V gives CDR1 SNHLY, CDR2 FYNNEI. The ends were cut back, 6 bases at V and 4 bases at J, with 10 bases in the middle. CDR3 length: 13 residues. CDR3 amino acids: CASRVTDYNEQFF. The CDR3 DNA reads TGTGCCAGCAGAGTGACGGATTACAATGAGCAGTTCTTC.

The J gene is TRBJ2-5, the V gene TRBV5-4; 7 bases align to TRBD1. Looked up from germline, CDR1 is SGHNT and CDR2 is YYREEE (reference sequence). V shed 4 bases, J shed 12 bases, and the junction held 6 bases outside the gene matches. This CDR3 has 11 amino acids. CDR3 sequence reads: CASSKGQQEYF. CDR3 bases: TGTGCCAGCAGCAAGGGACAGCAAGAGTACTTC.

V gene TRBV6-4 combines with J gene TRBJ2-1; 9 positions match TRBD2. Germline values: CDR1 MRHNA, CDR2 SNTAGT. This CDR3 has 18 amino acids. J gave up 0 bases and V 2 bases, and 8 bases lay outside the gene matches. CDR3 region: CASSDVSGGPSSYNEQFF. In nucleotides, the CDR3 is TGTGCCAGCAGTGACGTTAGCGGGGGCCCCAGCTCCTACAATGAGCAGTTCTTC.

V and J are TRBV7-9 and TRBJ2-1; 11 positions agree with TRBD1. V gave up 2 bases and J gave up 7 bases; unmatched junction bases: 7. The CDR3 contains 16 residues. Germline V gene data show CDR1 as SEHNR and CDR2 as FQNEAQ (reference sequence). CDR3 protein: CASSLRGTGGRNEQFF. The CDR3 DNA follows: TGTGCCAGCAGCTTAAGAGGGACAGGGGGTAGGAATGAGCAGTTCTTC.

CDR3 sequence: CASSPMTGSTDTQYF. The DNA of the CDR3 is TGTGCCAGCAGCCCAATGACTGGGAGCACAGATACGCAGTATTTT. The chain carries TRBV4-2 and TRBJ2-3, with D unresolved. V lost 4 bases and J 0 bases, leaving 11 bases between the germline ends. CDR3 length: 15 amino acids. Looked up from germline, CDR1 is LGHNA and CDR2 is YNFKEQ.

The chain combines TRBV29-1 with TRBJ2-7, with D tentatively TRBD2 (6 bases). Deletions cut 5 bases from V and 5 bases from J, with 22 bases between. Germline loops: CDR1 SQVTM, CDR2 ANQGSEA. The CDR3 is made up of 15 amino acids. The CDR3 nucleotides read TGCAGCGTTACCGCCCCGGGCGGAGGGCCTAACGAGCAGTACTTC. It codes for CSVTAPGGGPNEQYF.

The chain joins TRBV10-1 to TRBJ2-7; D is perhaps TRBD2 (5 bases). The V gene lost 3 bases and the J gene lost 4 bases, with 7 bases spanning the gap. This CDR3 has 12 residues. Per the germline V gene, CDR1 is WNHNN and CDR2 is SYGVQD (reference sequence). This chain's CDR3 is CASSDDYYEQYF. As DNA, the CDR3 is TGCGCCAGCAGTGATGACTATTACGAGCAGTACTTC.

The CDR3, as DNA: TGTGCCAGCGCAATACCCCCAAGAGCGGGAGGGTTTACGATAGGCAATGAGCAGTTCTTC. This codes for CASAIPPRAGGFTIGNEQFF. The chain is built from TRBV21-1 and TRBJ2-1; the D call in the table, TRBD2, was not verified against the DNA. TRBV21-1 is a pseudogene locus. The CDR3 is made up of 20 amino acids.

The count of this clone is one. The CDR3 spells CASSPGQTYGYTF. Written as DNA, the CDR3 is TGTGCCAGCAGCCCGGGACAGACCTATGGCTACACCTTC. The chain is built from TRBV11-2 and TRBJ1-2; 7 nucleotides line up with TRBD1. Germline CDR1 reads SGHAT; CDR2 reads FQNNGV. This CDR3 has 13 amino acids. V gave up 5 bases and J gave up 4 bases; unmatched junction bases: 4.

This sequence joins TRBV25-1 and TRBJ1-4; perhaps TRBD1 as D (6 bases). The V end was cut by 3 bases, the J end by 8 bases, with 13 bases between. The V gene's germline CDR1 is MGHDK and CDR2 SYGVNS. The CDR3 totals 14 residues. The DNA for the CDR3 is TGTGCCAGCAGTGACAGGGGCTCAGGGGAAAAACTGTTTTTT. It yields the protein CASSDRGSGEKLFF.

The genes are TRBV6-5 and TRBJ1-2, with 8 bases that match TRBD1. J lost 8 bases, V lost 6 bases, and 11 bases had no gene match. This CDR3 has 14 residues. Germline CDR1 MNHEY, CDR2 SVGAGI. The CDR3 reads CASRVDRAEGGYTF. CDR3 nucleotides: TGTGCCAGCAGGGTGGACAGGGCCGAGGGGGGCTACACCTTC.

This clone appeared a single time. The chain carries TRBV11-2 and TRBJ2-5; D not resolved. Trimming left V 1 base short and J 0 bases short, with 9 bases between. This CDR3 spans 15 amino acids. From germline, CDR1 is SGHAT and CDR2 FQNNGV. The CDR3 protein is CASSLGAGYQETQYF. Here the CDR3 DNA reads TGTGCCAGCAGCTTAGGGGCAGGCTACCAAGAGACCCAGTACTTC.

The rearrangement uses TRBV5-1 and TRBJ2-7; TRBD1 aligns across 7 bases. Germline assignment: CDR1 SGHRS and CDR2 YFSETQ. This CDR3 comprises 16 residues. Trimming removed 3 bases from V and 6 bases from J; junction bases left unmatched: 15. The CDR3 region is CASSSRDTTGVREQYF. The CDR3 DNA is TGCGCCAGCAGCTCCCGCGACACCACAGGGGTTCGCGAGCAGTACTTC.

The V gene is TRBV30, the J gene TRBJ1-1; D remains ambiguous. CDR1 and CDR2 (germline): GTSNPN, SVGIG (reference sequence). This CDR3 is 11 amino acids long. Trimming stripped 3 bases from V and 6 bases from J, with 8 bases between. CDR3 sequence (DNA): TGTGCCTGGAGAAAAGATTCTGAAGCTTTCTTT. Its translation is CAWRKDSEAFF.

The rearrangement joins TRBV4-1 to TRBJ2-3; 15 nucleotides align to TRBD2. Looked up from germline, CDR1 is MGHRA and CDR2 is YSYEKL. V shed 1 base and J 1 base; nucleotides not matched to a gene: 6. This CDR3 is built from 19 residues. For the CDR3, the DNA is TGCGCCAGCAGCCAAGCGGGACTAGCGGGGGGCCTGCGCACAGATACGCAGTATTTT. Its protein is CASSQAGLAGGLRTDTQYF.

The rearrangement uses TRBV30 and TRBJ1-6; 8 bases line up with TRBD1. From germline, CDR1 is GTSNPN and CDR2 SVGIG (reference sequence). This CDR3 spans 13 amino acids. V was clipped by 4 bases and J by 7 bases; unmatched bases: 3. CDR3 sequence: CAWMGQENSPLHF. CDR3 sequence (DNA): TGTGCCTGGATGGGACAGGAGAATTCACCCCTCCACTTT.

This rearrangement joins TRBV5-1 to TRBJ2-5; 8 positions match TRBD2. The CDR3 extends over 15 amino acids. The V gene end was trimmed by 3 bases and the J gene end by 1 base; junction bases not matched to a gene: 5. Germline CDR1 SGHRS, CDR2 YFSETQ. The CDR3 nucleotides are TGCGCCAGCAGCTCCGGGGGGGTGGGCCAAGAGACCCAGTACTTC. Its protein is CASSSGGVGQETQYF.

The rearrangement joins TRBV6-1 to TRBJ1-4; possible D gene TRBD1, 5 bases. The germline V and J ends were trimmed by 5 bases and 8 bases, with 18 bases remaining between them. The CDR3 length is 15 residues. Germline V CDR1 and CDR2: MNHNS, SASEGT. In DNA, the CDR3 is TGTGCCAGCAGTCCCGGGGCGGGGAATAGGGAAAAACTGTTTTTT. Its translation: CASSPGAGNREKLFF.

The sample holds one count of this clone. V is TRBV6-1 and J is TRBJ2-1; no definite D call. Germline V CDR1 and CDR2: MNHNS, SASEGT. With 6 bases removed from V and 9 bases from J, the gap between germline ends came to 12 bases. The CDR3 covers 12 residues. As DNA, the CDR3 is TGTGCCAGCAGCTGGGCAGAAGGTGAGCAGTTCTTC. This sequence encodes CASSWAEGEQFF.

The V and J genes are TRBV5-1 and TRBJ1-1; D is uncertain. The CDR3 spans 15 residues. V was clipped by 0 bases and J by 4 bases, with 13 bases between them. Germline CDR1 is SGHRS and CDR2 is YFSETQ. The DNA for the CDR3 is TGCGCCAGCAGCTTGGCCGGGATGAAGGGCACTGAAGCTTTCTTT. It yields the protein CASSLAGMKGTEAFF.

This sequence joins TRBV19 and TRBJ2-2; 11 nucleotides align to TRBD2. With 3 bases clipped from V and 0 bases from J, the junction kept 9 bases outside the gene matches. Per the germline V gene, CDR1 is LNHDA and CDR2 is SQIVND (reference sequence). This CDR3 spans 19 amino acids. The DNA for the CDR3 is TGTGCCAGTAGTATCCGGGGGACTAGCGGAGGGACGAACACCGGGGAGCTGTTTTTT. This sequence encodes CASSIRGTSGGTNTGELFF. The variable domain in full, completed from reference TRBV19 and TRBJ2-2, reads DGGITQSPKYLFRKEGQNVTLSCEQNLNHDAMYWYRQDPGQGLRLIYYSQIVNDFQKGDIAEGYSVSREKKESFPLTVTSAQKNPTAFYLCASSIRGTSGGTNTGELFFGEGSRLTVL.

The chain employs TRBV11-3 and TRBJ2-3; D remains ambiguous. The CDR3 contains 13 residues. Germline values: CDR1 SGHNT, CDR2 YENEEA. V shed 4 bases and J shed 5 bases, with 10 bases lying between them. CDR3 DNA: TGTGCCAGCAGCTCCCTAGTGGGAGATACGCAGTATTTT. Translated, it gives CASSSLVGDTQYF.

CDR3 coding DNA: TGTGCCAGCAGCGTAGAAAGGGGGCAGGTGAATCAGCCCCAGCATTTT. Translation gives CASSVERGQVNQPQHF. The genes are TRBV9 and TRBJ1-5; TRBD1 matches at 7 bases. The germline gives CDR1 SGDLS, CDR2 YYNGEE. Trimming took 0 bases from V and 4 from J; bases not matched to a gene: 7. The CDR3 runs 16 residues.